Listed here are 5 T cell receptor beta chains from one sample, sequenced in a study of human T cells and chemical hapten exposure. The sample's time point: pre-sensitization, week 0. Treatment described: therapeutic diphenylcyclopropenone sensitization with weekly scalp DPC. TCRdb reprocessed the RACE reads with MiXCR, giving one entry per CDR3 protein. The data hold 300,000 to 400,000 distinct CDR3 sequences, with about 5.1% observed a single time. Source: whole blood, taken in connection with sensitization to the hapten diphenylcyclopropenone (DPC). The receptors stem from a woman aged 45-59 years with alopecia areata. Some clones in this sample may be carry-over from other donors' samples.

CDR3 region: CAWRREGTGELFF. CDR3 coding DNA: TGTGCCTGGCGGCGGGAAGGCACCGGGGAGCTGTTTTTT. This chain links TRBV30 with TRBJ2-2; tentatively, D is TRBD2 (6 bases). This CDR3 spans 13 amino acids. Germline CDR1 reads GTSNPN; CDR2 reads SVGIG (reference sequence). Between the trimmed V and J ends, which lost 5 bases and 4 bases, there was a span of 11 bases.

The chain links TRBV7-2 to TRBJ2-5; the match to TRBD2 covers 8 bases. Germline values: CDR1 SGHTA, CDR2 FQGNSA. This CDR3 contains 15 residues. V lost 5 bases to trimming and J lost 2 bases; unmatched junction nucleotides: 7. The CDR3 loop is CASSQAGAQQETQYF. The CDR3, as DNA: TGTGCCAGCAGCCAAGCGGGAGCACAGCAAGAGACCCAGTACTTC.

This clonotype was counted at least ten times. CDR3 sequence: CSATTGETQYF. The DNA of the CDR3 is TGCAGCGCCACGACTGGAGAGACCCAGTACTTC. The chain is built from TRBV29-1 and TRBJ2-5; no clear D. The CDR3 spans 11 residues. The V and J ends lost 7 bases and 4 bases respectively, with 10 bases between them. Germline CDR1 and CDR2: SQVTM and ANQGSEA.

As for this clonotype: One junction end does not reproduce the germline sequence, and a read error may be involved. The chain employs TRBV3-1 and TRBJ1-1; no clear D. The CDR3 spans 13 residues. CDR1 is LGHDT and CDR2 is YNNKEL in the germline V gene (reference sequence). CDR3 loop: CDSSHGTYTEAFF. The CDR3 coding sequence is TGTGACAGCAGCCACGGAACATACACTGAAGCTTTCTTT.

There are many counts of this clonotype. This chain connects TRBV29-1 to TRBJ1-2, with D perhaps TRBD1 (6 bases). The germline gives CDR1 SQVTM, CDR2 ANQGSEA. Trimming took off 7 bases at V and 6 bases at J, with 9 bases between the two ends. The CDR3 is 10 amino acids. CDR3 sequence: CSAQGNGYTF. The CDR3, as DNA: TGCAGCGCACAGGGAAATGGCTACACCTTC.